The next 9 T cell receptor beta chains were all read from a single sample in a study of blood T cell repertoires in COVID-19. Assay used: immunoSEQ multiplex PCR; TCRdb lists only in-frame clones, some missing. This sample has 25,000 to 40,000 clones, with around nine tenths found just once. Sequencing was done on a sample of peripheral blood. These receptors all stem from a human donor with active COVID-19. The donor label of this sample is uncertain.

The chain carries TRBV27 and TRBJ1-1, with D perhaps matching TRBD1 (5 bases). Germline CDR1 reads MNHEY; CDR2 reads SMNVEV (reference sequence). The V end was cut by 5 bases, the J end by 5 bases, with 18 bases between. The CDR3 loop spans 15 amino acids. CDR3 region: CASSTQGGGRTEAFF. CDR3 coding DNA: TGTGCCAGCAGTACCCAGGGCGGCGGACGGACTGAAGCTTTCTTT.

The CDR3 DNA reads as TGTGCCACCAGTGATTCGGATGAGCAGTTCTTC. Translation gives CATSDSDEQFF. The chain uses TRBV24-1 and TRBJ2-1, with no clear D. Trimming left V 2 bases short and J 8 bases short, with 3 bases between. CDR1 is KGHDR and CDR2 is SFDVKD in the germline V gene. The CDR3 consists of 11 residues.

V gene TRBV6-6 combines with J gene TRBJ1-4; no firm D call. CDR3 length: 14 residues. V gave up 6 bases and J gave up 8 bases, with 16 bases separating them. Germline values: CDR1 MNHNY, CDR2 SVGAGI (reference sequence). The CDR3 here is CASRPDEAYEKLFF. The CDR3 DNA reads as TGTGCCAGCAGACCCGACGAGGCCTACGAAAAACTGTTTTTT.

In its sample, this clone was seen once. This chain links TRBV5-5 with TRBJ1-1, with 7 nucleotides matching TRBD1. CDR3 length: 14 amino acids. The junction had 3 bases not matched to a gene; V was cut back by 0 bases and J by 4 bases. Germline CDR1 reads SGHKS; CDR2 reads YYEKEE (reference sequence). CDR3 protein: CASSLDRGVTEAFF. The CDR3 DNA is TGTGCCAGCAGCTTGGACAGGGGAGTCACTGAAGCTTTCTTT.

The chain has TRBV6-5 and TRBJ2-3, with a possible D match to TRBD2 (6 bases). Germline CDR1 reads MNHEY; CDR2 reads SVGAGI. This CDR3 has 14 residues. The V end lost 1 base, the J end lost 4 bases, and 9 bases lay between the germline ends. The CDR3 DNA follows: TGTGCCAGCAGTTACTTTGGGGAGGCAGATACGCAGTATTTT. It specifies CASSYFGEADTQYF.

This clone was detected only once. The chain is built from TRBV12-3 or TRBV12-4 and TRBJ2-5; D remains ambiguous. The CDR3 is 11 residues long. V lost 4 bases and J 3 bases, leaving 3 bases between the germline ends. CDR3 sequence reads: CASSSEETQYF. The CDR3 DNA sequence: TGTGCCAGCAGTTCCGAAGAGACCCAGTACTTC.

The rearrangement links TRBV5-1 to TRBJ2-3, with TRBD2 identical over 7 bases. This CDR3 region has 15 residues. Germline CDR1 SGHRS, CDR2 YFSETQ. V lost 4 bases to trimming and J lost 0 bases; unmatched junction nucleotides: 5. CDR3 amino acids: CASSRTSDSTDTQYF. The CDR3 region has the DNA TGCGCCAGCAGCCGAACTAGCGACAGCACAGATACGCAGTATTTT.

The chain carries TRBV2 and TRBJ2-3, with a weak D call TRBD2 (5 bases). This CDR3 region has 11 residues. The V end was cut by 6 bases, the J end by 7 bases, with 8 bases between. Per the germline V gene, CDR1 is SNHLY and CDR2 is FYNNEI. The chain's CDR3 is CASSLGNTQYF. The CDR3 DNA sequence: TGTGCCAGCAGCCTCGGGAATACGCAGTATTTT.

The genes are TRBV25-1 and TRBJ1-3; a weak D match, TRBD1 (5 bases). The germline CDR1 and CDR2 sequences are MGHDK and SYGVNS. V was cut by 3 bases and J by 8 bases, with 11 bases left in between. This CDR3 comprises 13 residues. CDR3 DNA: TGTGCCAGCAGTGACAATGTAGGGGACACCATATATTTT. It yields the protein CASSDNVGDTIYF.